This is a list of T cell receptor beta chains from one sample in a study of blood T cell repertoires in COVID-19. Here immunoSEQ multiplex PCR was the method, and the copy in TCRdb shows in-frame clones only, minus some. The sample gives 200,000 to 250,000 clones, about 81% of which show up once; about 5.6% is in the top ten. Specimen: peripheral blood. Receptors were obtained from a woman aged 70-85 years with COVID-19, enrolled during active disease. CDR3s include the opening cysteine and the closing phenylalanine or tryptophan. A D gene is named only where the DNA matches it firmly. For some rows the clone size is stated as once, few or many, or as a class when expanded; others skip it.

TRBD1	TRBV5-5	.	15	TRBJ1-2	CASSFPDRTNYGYTF	TGTGCCAGCAGCTTCCCGGACAGGACGAACTATGGCTACACCTTC
TRBD2	TRBV2	.	14	TRBJ2-7	CASESSGRSYEQYF	TGTGCCAGCGAATCTAGCGGGCGTTCCTACGAGCAGTACTTC
.	TRBV5-1	.	15	TRBJ1-3	CASSLVPGVGNTIYF	TGCGCCAGCAGCTTGGTACCAGGGGTCGGAAACACCATATATTTT
TRBD2	TRBV19	.	14	TRBJ2-3	CASTSLTSPGTQYF	TGTGCCAGTACCTCTCTGACTAGCCCGGGTACGCAGTATTTT
.	TRBV9	.	15	TRBJ1-2	CASSVGQGSNYGYTF	TGTGCCAGCAGCGTAGGGCAGGGGTCGAACTATGGCTACACCTTC
.	TRBV10-3	.	13	TRBJ1-2	CAISGATHYGYTF	TGTGCCATCAGTGGGGCAACTCACTATGGCTACACCTTC
TRBD1	TRBV29-1	.	14	TRBJ1-6	CSVRPGTANSPLHF	TGCAGCGTCCGGCCTGGGACAGCTAATTCACCCCTCCACTTT
.	TRBV10-3	.	11	TRBJ1-6	CAAGDNSPLHF	TGTGCCGCCGGAGACAATTCACCCCTCCACTTT
.	TRBV10-1	.	13	TRBJ2-1	CASSELTSNEQFF	TGCGCCAGCAGTGAGTTGACTAGCAATGAGCAGTTCTTC
TRBD2	TRBV27	once	17	TRBJ2-2	CASSFRKGRESTGELFF	TGTGCCAGCAGTTTCCGCAAGGGGCGGGAGAGCACCGGGGAGCTGTTTTTT
TRBD2	TRBV24-1	.	15	TRBJ2-7	CATSDSRTSPYEQYF	TGTGCCACCAGTGATTCCCGGACTAGCCCCTACGAGCAGTACTTC
TRBD2	TRBV5-1	.	15	TRBJ2-3	CASSRDAGVTDTQYF	TGCGCCAGCAGCAGGGATGCGGGGGTCACAGATACGCAGTATTTT
TRBD1	TRBV29-1	.	14	TRBJ1-3	CSVKTGSTGNTIYF	TGCAGCGTGAAGACAGGGTCTACTGGAAACACCATATATTTT
.	TRBV28	few	12	TRBJ1-5	CASSAHRRSQHF	TGTGCCAGCAGTGCACACCGGAGATCGCAGCATTTT
TRBD1	TRBV5-4	few	15	TRBJ1-2	CASSLGGQSFYGYTF	TGTGCCAGCAGCTTGGGGGGACAGTCATTCTATGGCTACACCTTC
.	TRBV27	.	15	TRBJ2-7	CASSLRGREWYEQYF	TGTGCCAGCAGTTTAAGGGGCAGGGAATGGTACGAGCAGTACTTC
TRBD2	TRBV9	.	17	TRBJ2-3	CASSLGTSGGSTDTQYF	TGTGCCAGCAGCCTCGGGACTAGCGGGGGTAGCACAGATACGCAGTATTTT
.	TRBV30	few	11	TRBJ1-1	CARGEGSEAFF	TGTGCCAGAGGGGAGGGGAGTGAAGCTTTCTTT
TRBD2	TRBV5-4	once	16	TRBJ2-2	CASSWGLAGGGGELFF	TGTGCCAGCAGCTGGGGACTAGCGGGAGGCGGGGGGGAGCTGTTTTTT
TRBD1	TRBV28	.	14	TRBJ1-1	CASSAPPGQGPAFF	TGTGCCAGCAGTGCGCCGCCGGGACAGGGCCCCGCTTTCTTT
TRBD2	TRBV11-2	.	18	TRBJ2-3	CASSLGAWREAGTDTQYF	TGTGCCAGCAGCTTAGGGGCTTGGCGGGAGGCTGGCACAGATACGCAGTATTTT
.	TRBV30	.	17	TRBJ1-4	CAWSPRGTVATNEKLFF	TGTGCCTGGAGTCCAAGGGGGACCGTTGCAACTAATGAAAAACTGTTTTTT
.	TRBV9	once	13	TRBJ1-5	CASSVDVGQPQHF	TGTGCCAGCAGCGTAGATGTCGGTCAGCCCCAGCATTTT
.	TRBV5-1	once	17	TRBJ2-2	CASSLVPQGTFSGELFF	TGCGCCAGCAGCTTGGTGCCCCAGGGAACGTTCTCCGGGGAGCTGTTTTTT
.	TRBV4-3	.	15	TRBJ2-1	CASSQDLSSYNEQFF	TGCGCCAGCAGCCAAGATCTAAGCTCCTACAATGAGCAGTTCTTC
TRBD1	TRBV7-2	.	13	TRBJ1-1	CASSLSGGTEAFF	TGTGCCAGCAGCTTATCAGGGGGGACTGAAGCTTTCTTT
.	TRBV7-2	.	15	TRBJ1-6	CASSLVPAGNSPLHF	TGTGCCAGCAGCTTAGTCCCGGCGGGTAATTCACCCCTCCACTTT
.	TRBV5-1	.	12	TRBJ2-7	CASSLTEGEQYF	TGCGCCAGCAGCTTGACCGAGGGAGAGCAGTACTTC
TRBD2	TRBV6-2/TRBV6-3	.	17	TRBJ2-4	CASSYSRREVAKNIQYF	TGTGCCAGCAGTTACTCTCGGCGGGAGGTAGCCAAAAACATTCAGTACTTC
TRBD1	TRBV14	.	14	TRBJ1-1	CASSRGTVNTEAFF	TGTGCCAGCAGCCGAGGGACAGTGAACACTGAAGCTTTCTTT
TRBD1	TRBV6-6	.	15	TRBJ2-7	CASRSLGTGPYEQYF	TGTGCCAGCAGATCCCTCGGGACAGGCCCCTACGAGCAGTACTTC
.	TRBV29-1	.	13	TRBJ2-1	CSVELSSYNEQFF	TGCAGCGTTGAACTGAGCTCCTACAATGAGCAGTTCTTC
.	TRBV5-1	.	14	TRBJ2-1	CASSLDEGVGEQFF	TGCGCCAGCAGCTTGGATGAGGGCGTAGGTGAGCAGTTCTTC
TRBD1	TRBV25-1	.	16	TRBJ2-3	CASSDSGTGKTDTQYF	TGTGCCAGCAGTGATTCCGGGACAGGGAAAACCGATACGCAGTATTTT
.	TRBV11-3	.	13	TRBJ2-3	CASSLGGADTQYF	TGTGCCAGCAGCTTAGGGGGAGCAGATACGCAGTATTTT
.	TRBV18	.	14	TRBJ1-3	CASSPGVTGNTIYF	TGTGCCAGCTCACCGGGAGTAACTGGAAACACCATATATTTT
.	TRBV28	.	16	TRBJ2-3	CASSSLTDRTTDTQYF	TGTGCCAGCAGTTCACTGACCGACAGGACGACAGATACGCAGTATTTT
TRBD2	TRBV19	.	16	TRBJ2-1	CATRGAGGLSYNEQFF	TGTGCCACCCGTGGGGCGGGAGGGCTCTCCTACAATGAGCAGTTCTTC
.	TRBV6-5	.	14	TRBJ2-4	CASRDTEHKNIQYF	TGTGCCAGCAGGGACACTGAACACAAAAACATTCAGTACTTC
.	TRBV25-1	.	16	TRBJ1-6	CASSGPGERINSPLHF	TGTGCCAGCAGTGGTCCAGGGGAGCGGATTAATTCACCCCTCCACTTT
TRBD2	TRBV7-2	.	16	TRBJ2-7	CASSSRLAGGPYEQYF	TGTGCCAGCAGCAGCCGACTAGCGGGAGGGCCGTACGAGCAGTACTTC
.	TRBV7-9	.	14	TRBJ2-3	CASSSSGGTDTQYF	TGTGCCAGCAGCTCATCAGGGGGCACAGATACGCAGTATTTT
TRBD1	TRBV18	once	13	TRBJ2-7	CASSPQGVYEQYF	TGTGCCAGCTCACCTCAGGGGGTGTACGAGCAGTACTTC
.	TRBV5-4	.	15	TRBJ2-7	CASSGHRDTAYEQYF	TGTGCCAGCAGCGGACACCGGGACACCGCCTACGAGCAGTACTTC
TRBD2	TRBV5-1	.	17	TRBJ2-2	CASSGTITSGGTGELFF	TGCGCCAGCAGCGGGACGATTACTAGCGGGGGCACCGGGGAGCTGTTTTTT
.	TRBV2	.	13	TRBJ1-2	CASSERGGDGYTF	TGTGCCAGCAGTGAAAGGGGAGGGGATGGCTACACCTTC
TRBD2	TRBV7-2	.	15	TRBJ2-1	CASSSGLADYNEQFF	TGTGCCAGCAGCTCAGGACTAGCGGATTACAATGAGCAGTTCTTC
.	TRBV13	.	14	TRBJ2-5	CASSTRTDQETQYF	TGTGCCAGCAGCACCCGGACAGACCAAGAGACCCAGTACTTC
.	TRBV19	.	15	TRBJ1-4	CASSNSLWVGEKLFF	TGTGCCAGTAGCAACAGCCTTTGGGTGGGTGAAAAACTGTTTTTT
.	TRBV28	.	15	TRBJ1-3	CASSLFGKTENTIYF	TGTGCCAGCAGTTTATTTGGGAAGACAGAAAACACCATATATTTT
TRBD1	TRBV7-9	.	16	TRBJ1-5	CASSPGTGAGNQPQHF	TGTGCCAGCAGCCCTGGGACAGGGGCCGGCAATCAGCCCCAGCATTTT
TRBD1	TRBV13	once	16	TRBJ2-2	CASSQDRAVSGGELFF	TGTGCCAGCAGCCAGGACAGGGCGGTGTCGGGCGGGGAGCTGTTTTTT
TRBD1	TRBV19	.	14	TRBJ1-1	CASSATGGPTEAFF	TGTGCCAGTAGTGCGACAGGGGGCCCGACTGAAGCTTTCTTT